Following are 27 T cell receptor beta chains from one sample sequenced in a study of metastatic and nonmetastatic thyroid tumors. Patients underwent thyroid surgery, and none had received any treatment before it. TCRdb re-called the PCR reads with MiXCR. The table has roughly 4,900 clones, approximately 25% seen once. What was sequenced was adjacent normal tissue. The receptors originated from a female donor with papillary thyroid cancer or a benign thyroid nodule (not recorded which). Some clones in this sample may be carry-over from other donors' samples.

This chain joins TRBV27 and TRBJ1-2; TRBD1 agrees at 8 bases. The CDR3 consists of 14 residues. The V and J ends lost 5 bases and 5 bases, in that order; junction bases with no gene match: 7. From germline, CDR1 is MNHEY and CDR2 SMNVEV (reference sequence). Here the CDR3 DNA reads TGTGCCAGCAGTGACACAGGGGGATTTTATGGCTACACCTTC. It translates to CASSDTGGFYGYTF.

This clone is medium-sized in the sample. V is TRBV4-2 and J is TRBJ2-3, with TRBD1 matching 8 bases. Germline CDR1 reads LGHNA; CDR2 reads YNFKEQ. There are 16 residues in the CDR3. V shed 0 bases and J 1 base; nucleotides not matched to a gene: 3. CDR3 amino acids: CASSQDKGQGTDTQYF. The CDR3 nucleotides are TGTGCCAGCAGCCAAGATAAGGGACAGGGCACAGATACGCAGTATTTT.

The chain is built from TRBV30 and TRBJ1-6; 8 bases are a match to TRBD1. This CDR3 contains 13 residues. From germline, CDR1 is GTSNPN and CDR2 SVGIG (reference sequence). The V and J ends lost 6 bases and 7 bases, in that order; junction bases with no gene match: 5. For the CDR3, the DNA is TGTGCCTGCCAGGGGGCTGACAATTCACCCCTCCACTTT. Protein product: CACQGADNSPLHF. Based on the CDR3 plus reference TRBV30 and TRBJ1-6, the full variable domain is SQTIHQWPATLVQPVGSPLSLECTVEGTSNPNLYWYRQAAGRGLQLLFYSVGIGQISSEVPQNLSASRPQDRQFILSSKKLLLSDSGFYLCACQGADNSPLHFGNGTRLTVT.

There are many counts of this clone. This sequence joins TRBV6-5 and TRBJ2-3; 13 bases align to TRBD2. Trimming removed 2 bases from V and 3 bases from J; junction bases left unmatched: 8. Germline V lookup: CDR1 MNHEY, CDR2 SVGAGI. The CDR3 length is 18 residues. This CDR3 is CASSYQSGLAGCTDTQYF. The DNA for the CDR3 is TGTGCCAGCAGTTACCAGTCGGGACTAGCGGGATGTACAGATACGCAGTATTTT.

This sequence joins TRBV7-2 and TRBJ1-5; D call uncertain. Germline CDR1 and CDR2: SGHTA and FQGNSA. V lost 3 bases to trimming and J lost 3 bases, with 12 bases between them. The CDR3 is made up of 15 amino acids. CDR3 coding DNA: TGTGCCAGCAGCTTGATGGACGGTATCAATCAGCCCCAGCATTTT. It is translated as CASSLMDGINQPQHF.

By sample fraction, this clone is medium-sized. V is TRBV5-6 and J is TRBJ2-1, with TRBD1 as a possible D gene (7 bases). The V end was cut by 5 bases, the J end by 4 bases, with 22 bases between. Looked up from germline, CDR1 is SGHDT and CDR2 is YYEEEE. The CDR3 extends over 17 amino acids. The CDR3: CASRPPDREESYNEQFF. CDR3 in DNA: TGTGCCAGCAGACCCCCCGACAGGGAGGAAAGTTACAATGAGCAGTTCTTC. Full variable domain (missing parts from reference TRBV5-6 and TRBJ2-1): DAGVTQSPTHLIKTRGQQVTLRCSPKSGHDTVSWYQQALGQGPQFIFQYYEEEERQRGNFPDRFSGHQFPNYSSELNVNALLLGDSALYLCASRPPDREESYNEQFFGPGTRLTVL.

V and J are TRBV4-1 and TRBJ1-3; 10 bases map to TRBD1. The CDR3 is 17 amino acids. Germline V CDR1 and CDR2: MGHRA, YSYEKL. The trim removed 1 base at V and 2 bases at J, leaving 5 bases unmatched. The DNA of the CDR3 is TGCGCCAGCAGCCAAGCCGGGACAGGGGAACCTGGAAACACCATATATTTT. Translated: CASSQAGTGEPGNTIYF.

This clone has a handful of counts. The chain recombines TRBV5-4 with TRBJ1-2, with D uncertain. V was cut by 1 base and J by 3 bases, with 1 base left in between. Germline CDR1 reads SGHNT; CDR2 reads YYREEE (reference sequence). The length of the CDR3 is 11 residues. The CDR3 coding sequence is TGTGCCAGCAGCTTGTACTATGGCTACACCTTC. It codes for CASSLYYGYTF.

By share of the sample, this clone is medium-sized. No conserved phenylalanine or tryptophan is present at the end of the CDR3, so a read error is the likely explanation. The V gene is TRBV20-1, the J gene TRBJ1-6; 7 nucleotides align to TRBD1. The germline V gene encodes CDR1 DFQATT and CDR2 SNEGSKA (reference sequence). V lost 0 bases to trimming and J lost 0 bases; unmatched junction nucleotides: 8. This CDR3 is 18 amino acids long. The CDR3 loop reads CSARDLRQGGSYNSPLHS. In nucleotides, the CDR3 is TGCAGTGCTAGAGATCTAAGGCAGGGGGGCTCCTATAATTCACCCCTCCACTCT.

This clone qualifies as large (0.1 to 1%). The chain joins TRBV4-1 to TRBJ2-1, with D unclear. Germline V gene sequence: CDR1 MGHRA, CDR2 YSYEKL. Deletions cut 0 bases from V and 3 bases from J, with 15 bases between. This CDR3 region has 17 residues. This chain's CDR3 is CASSQEGPTTYYNEQFF. The DNA of the CDR3 is TGCGCCAGCAGCCAAGAAGGACCAACCACGTACTACAATGAGCAGTTCTTC.

The rearrangement links TRBV20-1 to TRBJ2-1; 13 nucleotides match TRBD2. J lost 2 bases, V lost 3 bases, and 4 bases had no gene match. The length of the CDR3 is 16 residues. Germline values: CDR1 DFQATT, CDR2 SNEGSKA (reference sequence). The CDR3 spells CSARTGTSGTYNEQFF. CDR3 sequence (DNA): TGCAGTGCTAGGACCGGGACTAGCGGGACCTACAATGAGCAGTTCTTC.

This clone is large. The chain combines TRBV27 with TRBJ1-1, with 7 bases identical to TRBD1. Germline V gene sequence: CDR1 MNHEY, CDR2 SMNVEV (reference sequence). The CDR3 runs to 16 residues. With 5 bases clipped from V and 2 bases from J, the junction kept 11 bases outside the gene matches. The CDR3 sequence is CASSTNPGQFNTEAFF. Written as DNA, the CDR3 is TGTGCCAGCAGTACTAATCCGGGACAGTTTAACACTGAAGCTTTCTTT.

The chain employs TRBV20-1 and TRBJ2-4, with D possibly TRBD2 on 5 matching bases. Trimming pared 6 bases from V and 1 base from J, leaving 19 bases between. From germline, CDR1 is DFQATT and CDR2 SNEGSKA (reference sequence). This CDR3 is 16 amino acids long. The CDR3 nucleotides are TGCAGTGCACCGGGAAACCTAGGGTTCGCCAAAAACATTCAGTACTTC. Its protein is CSAPGNLGFAKNIQYF.

This clone was observed a few times. One end of the junction fails to match germline, which may point to a read error. Additional DNA sequences in this sample encode the identical CDR3. The V gene is TRBV15, the J gene TRBJ2-4; no firm D call. Germline loops: CDR1 LNHNV, CDR2 YYDKDF (reference sequence). This CDR3 comprises 16 residues. The CDR3, as DNA: TGCGCCACCAGCAGAGTAAGGAACTCGTTTACAGATACGCAGTACTTC. This gives the protein CATSRVRNSFTDTQYF.

In this sample, this clone turned up many times. The V and J genes are TRBV7-9 and TRBJ2-1; 8 nucleotides line up with TRBD2. The V segment lost 5 bases and the J segment 7 bases; nucleotides outside the gene matches: 13. This CDR3 has 16 residues. Germline CDR1 and CDR2: SEHNR and FQNEAQ (reference sequence). CDR3 residues: CASSPKRGSKSNEQFF. The CDR3, as DNA: TGTGCCAGCAGCCCCAAGCGGGGGAGCAAATCAAATGAGCAGTTCTTC.

The chain carries TRBV5-1 and TRBJ2-7, with 10 bases fitting TRBD2. V was pared by 0 bases and J by 2 bases, with 5 bases of the junction left unmatched. This CDR3 has 16 residues. CDR1 is SGHRS, CDR2 YFSETQ, per germline. In nucleotides, the CDR3 is TGCGCCAGCAGCTTGGTAGCACTAGCGGGGCCCTACGAGCAGTACTTC. Its translation: CASSLVALAGPYEQYF.

In its sample, this clone was seen a few times. An end of the junction does not agree with germline; a read error may underlie this. The V gene is TRBV28, the J gene TRBJ2-7; D is possibly TRBD2 (6 bases). In germline, CDR1 is MDHEN, CDR2 SYDVKM. CDR3 length: 14 residues. Here the CDR3 DNA reads TGTGCCAGCAGTCGACCGGACTATTCCTACAAGCAGTACTTC. Its protein product is CASSRPDYSYKQYF.

The sample holds many counts of this clone. The rearrangement joins TRBV3-2 to TRBJ2-3; whether TRBD2, the table's D call, matches the DNA was not checked. TRBV3-2 is a pseudogene locus. The CDR3 has 19 amino acids. CDR3 DNA sequence: TGTGCCAGCAGCCAAGTGGCTAGCGGGGGGCACTACATCACAGATACGCAGTATTTT. It yields the protein CASSQVASGGHYITDTQYF.

The count of this clone is one. The rearrangement joins TRBV30 to TRBJ1-1; the D is unclear. Germline values: CDR1 GTSNPN, CDR2 SVGIG (reference sequence). Trimming left V 3 bases short and J 6 bases short, with 14 bases between. CDR3 size: 13 residues. The CDR3 bases are TGTGCCTGGAGCGCCCGGGTAGATCCTGAAGCTTTCTTT. As protein: CAWSARVDPEAFF.

By proportion, this clone is large (0.1 to 1%). This chain connects TRBV5-1 to TRBJ2-7; either TRBD1 or TRBD2 may supply D (6 bases each). Between the trimmed V and J ends, which lost 0 bases and 3 bases, there was a span of 10 bases. CDR3 size: 14 residues. Germline-derived CDR1 and CDR2 are SGHRS and YFSETQ. The DNA for the CDR3 is TGCGCCAGCAGCTTGGCCGGGGGCTACTACGAGCAGTACTTC. Residues: CASSLAGGYYEQYF.

The chain has TRBV9 and TRBJ2-7; 7 bases are shared with TRBD1. This CDR3 region has 14 residues. Germline V gene sequence: CDR1 SGDLS, CDR2 YYNGEE. The ends lost 3 bases at V and 7 bases at J; junction bases unmatched: 10. The CDR3 reads CASSGTGTAGEQYF. The CDR3 bases are TGTGCCAGCAGCGGAACCGGGACAGCCGGGGAGCAGTACTTC.

Regarding this clone: Given the absence of the conserved phenylalanine or tryptophan at the CDR3 end, a read error is likely. The chain joins TRBV2 to TRBJ1-4, with no clear D. The CDR3 consists of 14 residues. Germline-derived CDR1 and CDR2 are SNHLY and FYNNEI. V shed 5 bases and J shed 8 bases, with 15 bases lying between them. CDR3: CASSYDCPAEKLFC. The CDR3 nucleotides read TGTGCCAGCAGTTATGATTGTCCGGCGGAAAAACTGTTTTGT.

The chain recombines TRBV3-1 with TRBJ1-2; D call uncertain. The CDR3 spans 14 residues. V dropped 3 bases and J dropped 5 bases, with 13 bases sitting between them. Germline CDR1 is LGHDT and CDR2 is YNNKEL (reference sequence). The CDR3, as DNA: TGTGCCAGCAGCCACGGTAGTACCGAGTATGGCTACACCTTC. This sequence encodes CASSHGSTEYGYTF.

Within the sample, this clone is medium-sized. The chain is built from TRBV20-1 and TRBJ1-6; 9 bases match TRBD1. There are 14 residues in the CDR3. Germline trimming cut 4 bases from V and 8 bases from J; bases unmatched to any gene: 6. The germline CDR1 and CDR2 sequences are DFQATT and SNEGSKA (reference sequence). This CDR3 reads CSATPGQGYSPLHF. CDR3 coding DNA: TGCAGTGCTACCCCGGGACAGGGATATTCACCCCTCCACTTT.

In its sample, this clone ranks as medium-sized. This chain uses TRBV6-1 with TRBJ1-3; D ambiguous. CDR1 MNHNS and CDR2 SASEGT come from the germline V gene. Trimming took off 7 bases at V and 4 bases at J, with 5 bases between the two ends. The CDR3 loop spans 11 amino acids. CDR3 nucleotide sequence: TGTGCCAGCAAGCGAGGAAACACCATATATTTT. Translation gives CASKRGNTIYF.

The gene calls are TRBV20-1 and TRBJ1-1, with TRBD1 matching over 7 bases. Trimming took 1 base from V and 10 from J; bases not matched to a gene: 6. The CDR3 has 12 residues. Germline V lookup: CDR1 DFQATT, CDR2 SNEGSKA (reference sequence). CDR3 nucleotide sequence: TGCAGTGCTAGAGTGGAGGCAGGGGGAGCTTTCTTT. Translation: CSARVEAGGAFF.

There are a few counts of this clone. V and J are TRBV29-1 and TRBJ2-2, with TRBD1 matching 9 bases. CDR3 length: 14 residues. CDR1 is SQVTM and CDR2 is ANQGSEA in the germline V gene. J was trimmed by 4 bases and V by 3 bases; bases with no gene match: 3. CDR3 bases: TGCAGCGTTGAGAGGACAGGGGCCACCGGGGAGCTGTTTTTT. Translated, it gives CSVERTGATGELFF.